This T cell receptor beta chain was retrieved from a study of CXCR3-negative and CXCR3-positive naive CD8 T cells. The CDR3 has 14 residues. The V gene's germline CDR1 is SGHTA and CDR2 FQGNSA. Regarding the study as a whole: Memory cells differed in TRBV-TRBJ usage, but naive CXCR3-negative and CXCR3-positive cells had similar usage. CXCR3-positive naive cells had more hydrophobic TRB CDR3s than CXCR3-negative naive cells.

On this clonotype: What it binds is not known.

Each TRB cDNA library was prepared by 5' RACE (with UMI labels). TCRdb derives one entry per CDR3 protein from the 5' RACE reads, leaving out DNA. The listing contains around 140,000 distinct CDR3 sequences. The receptor comes from a human donor in good health. Some clones in this sample may be carry-over from other donors' samples. The rearrangement uses TRBV7-2 and TRBJ2-1; TCRdb gives TRBD1 as the D gene, but with no DNA this cannot be confirmed. The specimen sequenced was naive CXCR3+ CD8+ T cells from blood. Subset defined: CD45RO-CCR7+CD27+CD95- naive CD8+ T cells expressing CXCR3 (TNR3+). The CDR3 region is CASSLGGVRNEQFF.